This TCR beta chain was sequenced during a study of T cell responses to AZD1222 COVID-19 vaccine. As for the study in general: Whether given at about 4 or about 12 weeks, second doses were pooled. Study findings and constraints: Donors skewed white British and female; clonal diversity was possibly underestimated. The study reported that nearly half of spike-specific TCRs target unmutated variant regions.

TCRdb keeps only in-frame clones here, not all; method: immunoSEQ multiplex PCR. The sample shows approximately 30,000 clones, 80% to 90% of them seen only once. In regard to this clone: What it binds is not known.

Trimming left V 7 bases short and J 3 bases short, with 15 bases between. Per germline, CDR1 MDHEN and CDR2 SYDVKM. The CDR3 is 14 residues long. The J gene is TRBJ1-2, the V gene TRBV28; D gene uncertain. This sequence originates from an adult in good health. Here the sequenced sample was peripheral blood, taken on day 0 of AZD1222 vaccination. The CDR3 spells CASTQGGLYYGYTF. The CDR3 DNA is TGTGCCAGCACCCAAGGAGGGTTATACTATGGCTACACCTTC.